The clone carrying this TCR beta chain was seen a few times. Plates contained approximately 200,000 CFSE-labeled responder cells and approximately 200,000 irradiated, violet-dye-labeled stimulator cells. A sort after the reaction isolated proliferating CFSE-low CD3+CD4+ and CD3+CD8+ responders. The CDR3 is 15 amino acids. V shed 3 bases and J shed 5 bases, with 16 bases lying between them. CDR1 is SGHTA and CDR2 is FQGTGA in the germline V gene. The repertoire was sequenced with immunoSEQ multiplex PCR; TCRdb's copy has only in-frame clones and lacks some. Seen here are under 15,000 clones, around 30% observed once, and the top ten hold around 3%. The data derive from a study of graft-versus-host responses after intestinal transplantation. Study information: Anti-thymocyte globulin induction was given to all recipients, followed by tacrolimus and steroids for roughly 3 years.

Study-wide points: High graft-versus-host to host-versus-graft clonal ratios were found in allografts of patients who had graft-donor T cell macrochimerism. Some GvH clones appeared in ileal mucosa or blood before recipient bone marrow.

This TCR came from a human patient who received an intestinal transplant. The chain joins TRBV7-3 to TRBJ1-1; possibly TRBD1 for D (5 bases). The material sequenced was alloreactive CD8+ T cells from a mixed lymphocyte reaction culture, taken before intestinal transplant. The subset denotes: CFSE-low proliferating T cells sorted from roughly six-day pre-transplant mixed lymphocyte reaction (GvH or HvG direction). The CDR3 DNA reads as TGTGCCAGCAGCTTGGTGTGGGCAGGGAATACTGAAGCTTTCTTT. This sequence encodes CASSLVWAGNTEAFF.